This T cell receptor (beta chain) was recorded in a study of cytomegalovirus exposure and HLA in healthy donors. Turning to the study itself: It was reported in a later analysis that the same platform had been used for the 120 or so validation repertoires as for the 666 first-cohort repertoires.

Concerning this clone itself: What it recognizes is unknown.

CDR1 and CDR2 from the germline V gene are LNHDA and SQIVND (reference sequence). Trimming cost V 4 bases and J 5 bases; bases outside gene matches: 12. This CDR3 is built from 16 residues. The table came from immunoSEQ multiplex PCR; TCRdb's copy has only in-frame clones and leaves some out. The sample records some 150,000 clones, around nine tenths being singletons. Study-wide findings and caveats: Cytomegalovirus status, reportedly, was diagnosed with high specificity and sensitivity by the classifier. In the 100 to 150 validation repertoires, approximately 94% of cluster scores exceeded 0, per a later analysis. Most TCR sequences showed up rarely, but some public TCRs showed up in many donors.

The sequenced material came from PBMCs. The receptor was derived from a woman aged 25 to 39 in good health and CMV-seronegative. The chain employs TRBV19 and TRBJ1-2; 8 nucleotides match TRBD1. CDR3 region: CASSTHRDRPSYGYTF. Written as DNA, the CDR3 is TGTGCCAGTAGTACTCACCGGGACAGGCCTAGTTATGGCTACACCTTC. Combining the CDR3 with reference TRBV19 and TRBJ1-2 gives the whole variable domain DGGITQSPKYLFRKEGQNVTLSCEQNLNHDAMYWYRQDPGQGLRLIYYSQIVNDFQKGDIAEGYSVSREKKESFPLTVTSAQKNPTAFYLCASSTHRDRPSYGYTFGSGTRLTVV.